Each of the 21 T cell receptor beta chains below was sequenced from the same sample in a study of blood T cell repertoires in COVID-19. Generated by immunoSEQ multiplex PCR, the TCRdb table keeps only in-frame clones and is missing some. The data contain 150,000 or so clones, approximately 87% of them singletons. Material for sequencing was peripheral blood. These TCRs come from a man at least 80 years old with acute or convalescent COVID-19.

V usage is TRBV6-5 and J usage is TRBJ2-7, with a weak D call TRBD2 (5 bases). CDR1 MNHEY and CDR2 SVGAGI come from the germline V gene. This CDR3 region has 11 residues. The CDR3 is CAFGSAYEQYF. The CDR3 DNA sequence: TGTGCTTTTGGGAGCGCTTACGAGCAGTACTTC.

The chain is built from TRBV28 and TRBJ2-2; D is unclear. The CDR3 has 14 amino acids. Trimming removed 6 bases at V and 2 bases at J, with 10 bases between. Germline CDR1 and CDR2: MDHEN and SYDVKM. The CDR3 DNA reads as TGTGCCAGCAGACGTAAGCTTAACACCGGGGAGCTGTTTTTT. This gives the protein CASRRKLNTGELFF.

The genes are TRBV28 and TRBJ2-1; D might be TRBD2 (6 bases). The CDR3 is 13 amino acids. From germline, CDR1 is MDHEN and CDR2 SYDVKM. V was pared by 6 bases and J by 6 bases, with 12 bases between. The CDR3 DNA is TGTGCCAGCAGCCGACTAGACCCCAATGAGCAGTTCTTC. Its translation is CASSRLDPNEQFF.

This clone has just one count. The CDR3 here is CASSRSGGVGETQYF. The CDR3 nucleotides read TGTGCCAGCAGCCGCTCAGGGGGCGTGGGGGAGACCCAGTACTTC. This rearrangement joins TRBV7-3 to TRBJ2-5; TRBD1 matches at 8 bases. With V trimmed by 5 bases and J by 5 bases, 10 bases remained unmatched. The CDR3 is 15 residues long. Germline CDR1 is SGHTA and CDR2 is FQGTGA.

The chain carries TRBV18 and TRBJ2-1; 8 nucleotides match TRBD1. Germline V lookup: CDR1 KGHSH, CDR2 LQKENI. The V and J ends lost 3 bases and 2 bases, in that order; junction bases with no gene match: 3. The CDR3 length is 15 residues. This CDR3 is CASSPRGRAYNEQFF. CDR3 sequence (DNA): TGTGCCAGCTCACCCAGGGGGCGAGCCTACAATGAGCAGTTCTTC. The whole variable domain, remainder taken from reference TRBV18 and TRBJ2-1, is NAGVMQNPRHLVRRRGQEARLRCSPMKGHSHVYWYRQLPEEGLKFMVYLQKENIIDESGMPKERFSAEFPKEGPSILRIQQVVRGDSAAYFCASSPRGRAYNEQFFGPGTRLTVL.

This sequence joins TRBV20-1 and TRBJ2-1; D gene ambiguous. The CDR3 totals 11 residues. The V end lost 3 bases, the J end lost 7 bases, and 7 bases lay between the germline ends. Germline lookup yields CDR1 DFQATT and CDR2 SNEGSKA (reference sequence). The CDR3 sequence is CSARSKNEQFF. Written as DNA, the CDR3 is TGCAGTGCTAGGTCTAAGAATGAGCAGTTCTTC.

The V and J genes are TRBV18 and TRBJ2-2; possible D gene TRBD2, 6 bases. Between the trimmed V and J ends, which lost 1 base and 1 base, there was a span of 13 bases. This CDR3 spans 17 amino acids. The V gene's germline CDR1 is KGHSH and CDR2 LQKENI. CDR3 sequence reads: CASSPLGRRKNTGELFF. The CDR3 region has the DNA TGTGCCAGCTCACCACTGGGGAGGAGGAAGAACACCGGGGAGCTGTTTTTT.

V and J are TRBV18 and TRBJ1-2, with D perhaps TRBD1 (5 bases). CDR3 size: 17 residues. V was trimmed by 2 bases and J by 4 bases, leaving 20 bases between them. CDR1 and CDR2 from the germline V gene are KGHSH and LQKENI. The CDR3: CASSPSSVGGFGYGYTF. The CDR3 DNA follows: TGTGCCAGCTCACCAAGTTCGGTGGGGGGATTCGGCTATGGCTACACCTTC.

A single count supports this clone. Distinct nucleotide sequences in the sample also encode this CDR3. The chain recombines TRBV9 with TRBJ1-5, with TRBD1 matching 7 bases. With V trimmed by 3 bases and J by 4 bases, 1 base remained unmatched. The germline CDR1 and CDR2 sequences are SGDLS and YYNGEE. This CDR3 is built from 13 residues. DNA of the CDR3: TGTGCCAGCAGCGCGACAGGGAATCAGCCCCAGCATTTT. It yields the protein CASSATGNQPQHF.

The chain has TRBV6-1 and TRBJ2-7, with D maybe TRBD2 (5 bases). This CDR3 contains 13 residues. The V end lost 3 bases, the J end lost 3 bases, and 9 bases lay between the germline ends. The germline V gene encodes CDR1 MNHNS and CDR2 SASEGT. The CDR3 sequence: CASSDQAGYEQYF. DNA of the CDR3: TGTGCCAGCAGTGATCAGGCGGGCTACGAGCAGTACTTC.

The chain couples TRBV28 to TRBJ1-2; 9 nucleotides align to TRBD1. V lost 9 bases to trimming and J lost 3 bases; unmatched junction nucleotides: 8. The CDR3 spans 14 residues. Germline CDR1 reads MDHEN; CDR2 reads SYDVKM. The CDR3 DNA reads as TGTGCCAGTAGTGGGGACAGGGCCCACTATGGCTACACCTTC. It yields the protein CASSGDRAHYGYTF.

The sample holds one count of this clone. The CDR3 here is CASSPQVASSRETQYF. CDR3 DNA sequence: TGTGCCAGCTCACCACAGGTAGCTAGCAGTAGAGAGACCCAGTACTTC. The chain couples TRBV18 to TRBJ2-5; the D gene is possibly TRBD2 (5 bases). The CDR3 sequence is 16 residues long. V was trimmed by 1 base and J by 4 bases, leaving 16 bases between them. Germline loops: CDR1 KGHSH, CDR2 LQKENI.

The V and J genes are TRBV27 and TRBJ2-5, with D possibly being TRBD1 (5 bases). Trimming left V 5 bases short and J 0 bases short, with 13 bases between. This CDR3 spans 15 amino acids. Germline assignment: CDR1 MNHEY and CDR2 SMNVEV (reference sequence). The DNA for the CDR3 is TGTGCCAGCAGTCCCCTAGGGGCCAACCAAGAGACCCAGTACTTC. Amino acid sequence: CASSPLGANQETQYF.

The CDR3: CASRKTGYSNQPQHF. The CDR3 bases are TGTGCCAGCAGGAAGACAGGGTATAGCAATCAGCCCCAGCATTTT. The chain recombines TRBV27 with TRBJ1-5, with 7 bases matching TRBD1. The CDR3 covers 15 residues. Germline CDR1 and CDR2: MNHEY and SMNVEV (reference sequence). J was trimmed by 0 bases and V by 6 bases; bases with no gene match: 5.

CDR3: CASSPQGATADTQYF. As DNA, the CDR3 is TGTGCCAGCAGCCCCCAAGGAGCGACTGCAGATACGCAGTATTTT. The gene calls are TRBV7-9 and TRBJ2-3; D ambiguous. Germline V gene lookup returns CDR1 SEHNR and CDR2 FQNEAQ (reference sequence). The V end lost 5 bases, the J end lost 4 bases, and 16 bases lay between the germline ends. The CDR3 runs to 15 residues.

The chain uses TRBV29-1 and TRBJ1-2, with TRBD1 matching over 8 bases. V shed 6 bases and J 1 base; nucleotides not matched to a gene: 7. This CDR3 comprises 14 residues. Germline V gene sequence: CDR1 SQVTM, CDR2 ANQGSEA. CDR3 protein: CSVGGQENNYGYTF. The CDR3 region has the DNA TGCAGCGTCGGGGGACAGGAAAATAACTATGGCTACACCTTC.

The chain uses TRBV29-1 and TRBJ1-1, with TRBD1 as a possible D gene (5 bases). Germline V gives CDR1 SQVTM, CDR2 ANQGSEA. The length of the CDR3 is 11 residues. The DNA of the CDR3 is TGCAGTGCTGCGGGGGATCAGAGTGCTTTCTTT. Translation gives CSAAGDQSAFF.

The chain recombines TRBV12-3 or TRBV12-4 with TRBJ1-6; D call uncertain. Trimming took off 5 bases at V and 11 bases at J, with 13 bases between the two ends. This CDR3 has 13 amino acids. CDR3 in amino acids: CASSAGSRPPLHF. The CDR3 DNA sequence: TGTGCCAGCAGTGCCGGGAGTCGTCCACCCCTCCACTTT.

V gene TRBV7-9 combines with J gene TRBJ1-1; no firm D call. Per the germline V gene, CDR1 is SEHNR and CDR2 is FQNEAQ (reference sequence). Deletions cut 0 bases from V and 2 bases from J, with 4 bases between. This CDR3 is 13 amino acids long. The CDR3 reads CASSLAFNTEAFF. The CDR3 DNA is TGTGCCAGCAGCTTAGCCTTTAACACTGAAGCTTTCTTT.

V is TRBV10-3 and J is TRBJ1-4; D call uncertain. This CDR3 has 13 amino acids. V was trimmed by 2 bases and J by 8 bases, leaving 9 bases between them. Germline loops: CDR1 ENHRY, CDR2 SYGVKD. The chain's CDR3 is CAISEGREEKLFF. The CDR3 bases are TGTGCCATCAGTGAGGGGAGAGAGGAAAAACTGTTTTTT.

The rearrangement links TRBV5-1 to TRBJ2-1, with 9 bases identical to TRBD2. V lost 1 base, J lost 9 bases, and 8 bases stayed unmatched. This CDR3 comprises 15 residues. From germline, CDR1 is SGHRS and CDR2 YFSETQ. CDR3 DNA sequence: TGCGCCAGCAGCTTGCATAGCGGGAGTTCGGTTGAGCAGTTCTTC. The encoded protein is CASSLHSGSSVEQFF.